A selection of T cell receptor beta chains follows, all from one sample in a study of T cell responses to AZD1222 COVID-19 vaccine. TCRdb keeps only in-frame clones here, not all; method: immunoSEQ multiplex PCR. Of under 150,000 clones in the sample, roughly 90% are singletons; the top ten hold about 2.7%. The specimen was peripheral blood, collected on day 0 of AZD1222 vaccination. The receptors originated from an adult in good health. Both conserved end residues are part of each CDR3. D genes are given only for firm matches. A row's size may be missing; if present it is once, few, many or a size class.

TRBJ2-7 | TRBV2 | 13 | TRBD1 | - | TGTGCCAGCAGTGGGACAGGGACCTACGAGCAGTACTTC | CASSGTGTYEQYF
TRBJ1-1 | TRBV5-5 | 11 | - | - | TGTGCCAGCAGCTTCACAGCTGAAGCTTTCTTT | CASSFTAEAFF
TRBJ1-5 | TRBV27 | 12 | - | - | TGTGCCAGCAGTTCCCAAAATCAGCCCCAGCATTTT | CASSSQNQPQHF
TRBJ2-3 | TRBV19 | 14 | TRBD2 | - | TGTGCCAGTACCGGGACTAGAGGTGAAGATACGCAGTATTTT | CASTGTRGEDTQYF
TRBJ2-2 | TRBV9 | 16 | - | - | TGTGCCAGCAGCGTAGGGGGCGGGGTGAGCACCGGGGAGCTGTTTTTT | CASSVGGGVSTGELFF
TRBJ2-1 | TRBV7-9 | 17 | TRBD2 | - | TGTGCCAGCAGCTCCTGGACTAGCGGGAGAACAATCAATGAGCAGTTCTTC | CASSSWTSGRTINEQFF
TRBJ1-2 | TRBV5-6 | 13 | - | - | TGTGCCAGCAGCTTGGAACAGATCTATGGCTACACCTTC | CASSLEQIYGYTF
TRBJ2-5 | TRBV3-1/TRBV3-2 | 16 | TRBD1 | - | TGTGCCAGCAGCCGAGGCCAGGGACAGGTCAGCGAGACCCAGTACTTC | CASSRGQGQVSETQYF
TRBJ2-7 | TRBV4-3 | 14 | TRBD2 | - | TGCGCCAGCAGCCAAGATACGGGAGGCAGCGAGCAGTACTTC | CASSQDTGGSEQYF
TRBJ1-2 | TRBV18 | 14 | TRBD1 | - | TGTGCCAGCTCACCAGCGCCAGGGGGCTATGGCTACACCTTC | CASSPAPGGYGYTF
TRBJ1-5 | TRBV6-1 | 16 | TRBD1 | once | TGTGCCAGCAGTGAAAAAGGACAGGGGAGCAATCAGCCCCAGCATTTT | CASSEKGQGSNQPQHF
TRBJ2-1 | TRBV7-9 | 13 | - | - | TGTGCCAGCAGCTTGGCCGGGGGCGGTGAGCAGTTCTTC | CASSLAGGGEQFF
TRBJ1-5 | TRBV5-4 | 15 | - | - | TGTGCCAGCAGCTTGTTCGGCGGGAGAAATCAGCCCCAGCATTTT | CASSLFGGRNQPQHF
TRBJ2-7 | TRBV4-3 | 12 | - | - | TGCGCCAGCAGCCAAGATGGGGCAGAGCAGTACTTC | CASSQDGAEQYF
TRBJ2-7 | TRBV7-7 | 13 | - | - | TGTGCCAGCAGCCCGTCGGGACAACTCGAGCAGTACTTC | CASSPSGQLEQYF
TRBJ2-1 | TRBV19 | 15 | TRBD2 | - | TGTGCCAGTAGTATTGGAGGACTAGCGTACAATGAGCAGTTCTTC | CASSIGGLAYNEQFF
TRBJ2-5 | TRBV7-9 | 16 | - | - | TGTGCCAGCAGCTTAGGCTCGGGAAATTTGGGGGAGACCCAGTACTTC | CASSLGSGNLGETQYF
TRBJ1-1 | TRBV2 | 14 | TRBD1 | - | TGTGCCAGCGACTTGGGGACAGGTCATACTGAAGCTTTCTTT | CASDLGTGHTEAFF
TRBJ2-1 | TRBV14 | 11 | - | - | TGTGCCAGCAGCCACACTGGTGAGCAGTTCTTC | CASSHTGEQFF
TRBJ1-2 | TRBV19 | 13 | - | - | TGTGCCAGTAAGGCCCTAAAAGAAGTTGGCTACACCTTC | CASKALKEVGYTF
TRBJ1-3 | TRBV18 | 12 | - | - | TGTGCCAGCTCACCCTCTGGAAACACCATATATTTT | CASSPSGNTIYF
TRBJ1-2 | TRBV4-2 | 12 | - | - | TGTGCCAGCAGCCCTGGGAGTTATGGCTACACCTTC | CASSPGSYGYTF
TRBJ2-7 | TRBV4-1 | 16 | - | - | TGCGCCAGCAGCCCAGGGGGGAGAATTTCTCTCTACGAGCAGTACTTC | CASSPGGRISLYEQYF
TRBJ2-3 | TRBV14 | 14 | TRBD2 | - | TGTGCCAGCAGCTGGACTAGCGGGACAGATACGCAGTATTTT | CASSWTSGTDTQYF
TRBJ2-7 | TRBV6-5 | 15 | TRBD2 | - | TGTGCCAGCAGTTACCAGACTAGCGGGAGGTACGAGCAGTACTTC | CASSYQTSGRYEQYF
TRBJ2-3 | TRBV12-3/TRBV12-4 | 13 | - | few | TGTGCCAGCAGTTTTGGAAGCACAGATACGCAGTATTTT | CASSFGSTDTQYF
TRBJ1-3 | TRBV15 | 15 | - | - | TGTGCCACCAGTTCGACAGTGGAGCCCGGAAACACCATATATTTT | CATSSTVEPGNTIYF
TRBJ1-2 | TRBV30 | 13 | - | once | TGTGCCTGGACGAAGAGGGCGGACTATGGCTACACCTTC | CAWTKRADYGYTF
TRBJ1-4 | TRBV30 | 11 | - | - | TGTGCCTGGAGTGTACTCCGAGAACTGTTTTTT | CAWSVLRELFF
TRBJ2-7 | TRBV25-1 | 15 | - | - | TGTGCCAGCAGTGAATTGGGCGGGACGATCAACGAGCAGTACTTC | CASSELGGTINEQYF
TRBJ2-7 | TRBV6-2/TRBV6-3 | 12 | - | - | TGTGCCAGCAGTTACTCGGACTACGAGCAGTACTTC | CASSYSDYEQYF
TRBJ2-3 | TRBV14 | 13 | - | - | TGTGCCAGCAGCCTACATAAGGCAGATACGCAGTATTTT | CASSLHKADTQYF
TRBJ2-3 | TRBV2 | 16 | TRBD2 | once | TGTGCCAGCAGTGACACTAGCGGGAGTATCTCAGATACGCAGTATTTT | CASSDTSGSISDTQYF
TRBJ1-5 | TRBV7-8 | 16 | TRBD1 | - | TGTGCCAGCAGCTTAGTGGGCAGGGGGGTCAATCAGCCCCAGCATTTT | CASSLVGRGVNQPQHF
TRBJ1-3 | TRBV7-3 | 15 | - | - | TGTGCCAGCAGCCGCGACGGGCGCTCTGGAAACACCATATATTTT | CASSRDGRSGNTIYF
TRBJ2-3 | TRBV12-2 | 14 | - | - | TGTGCAAGTCCCTCCCCCGCGGACGGGGATACGCAGTATTTT | CASPSPADGDTQYF
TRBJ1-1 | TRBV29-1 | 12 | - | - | TGCAGCGCTACATATATGAACACTGAAGCTTTCTTT | CSATYMNTEAFF
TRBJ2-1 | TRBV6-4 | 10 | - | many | TGTGTCAGCTCCTACAATGAGCAGTTCTTC | CVSSYNEQFF
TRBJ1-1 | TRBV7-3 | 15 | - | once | TGTGCCAGCAGCTTATCGGGGGAGGTGGTCACTGAAGCTTTCTTT | CASSLSGEVVTEAFF
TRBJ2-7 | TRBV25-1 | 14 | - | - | TGTGCCAGCAGTGAATCAGGCACCTCCTACGAGCAGTACTTC | CASSESGTSYEQYF
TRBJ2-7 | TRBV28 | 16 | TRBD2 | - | TGTGCCAGCAGTCCCCCCCCTAGCGGGAGGGTCTACGAGCAGTACTTC | CASSPPPSGRVYEQYF
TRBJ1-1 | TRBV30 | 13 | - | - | TGTGCCTGGGGCCTGGGGGTGAGCACTGAAGCTTTCTTT | CAWGLGVSTEAFF
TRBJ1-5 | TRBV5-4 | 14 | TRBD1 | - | TGTGCCAGCAGCTTGCTAGGGGGCGATCAGCCCCAGCATTTT | CASSLLGGDQPQHF
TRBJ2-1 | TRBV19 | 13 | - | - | TGTGCCAGTAGTATCACCGGATCTAATGAGCAGTTCTTC | CASSITGSNEQFF
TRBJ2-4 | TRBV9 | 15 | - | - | TGTGCCAGCAGCGCCGCGGGGGGACAGGGAACCATTCAGTACTTC | CASSAAGGQGTIQYF
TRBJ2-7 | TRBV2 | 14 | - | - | TGTGCCAGCAGTGAAGGGACTCTCTCCTACGAGCAGTACTTC | CASSEGTLSYEQYF
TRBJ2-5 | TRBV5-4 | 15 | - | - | TGTGCCAGCAGCCCGTCGCAGGGCTTGCTGGAGACCCAGTACTTC | CASSPSQGLLETQYF
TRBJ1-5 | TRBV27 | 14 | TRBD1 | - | TGTGCCAGCAGTCTACAGGGGCCCAATCAGCCCCAGCATTTT | CASSLQGPNQPQHF
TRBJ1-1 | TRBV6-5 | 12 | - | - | TGTGCCAGCAGTTACAGGAACACTGAAGCTTTCTTT | CASSYRNTEAFF